These 12 T cell receptor beta chains came from one sample sequenced in a study of shared clonotypes between healthy human individuals. Method: immunoSEQ multiplex PCR; TCRdb's copy keeps in-frame clones and lacks some. Of 600,000 to 750,000 clones in the sample, just under 75% were seen once. The sequenced sample consisted of memory CD4+ T cells sorted from blood. Subset of the sample: CD45RA-negative fraction. These receptors originate from a woman in her 30s in good health.

The J gene is TRBJ2-1, the V gene TRBV6-4; either TRBD1 or TRBD2 may supply D (6 bases each). The germline CDR1 and CDR2 sequences are MRHNA and SNTAGT. V dropped 7 bases and J dropped 7 bases, with 20 bases sitting between them. This CDR3 comprises 15 residues. The DNA for the CDR3 is TGTGCCAGCACGGCTAGCTCCGGAGGGGGGAATGAGCAGTTCTTC. Translating it yields CASTASSGGGNEQFF.

The table lists this clone with a few counts. The V gene is TRBV5-1, the J gene TRBJ2-1; D is uncertain. There are 13 residues in the CDR3. Trimming cost V 5 bases and J 3 bases, with 9 bases left between them. The germline V gene encodes CDR1 SGHRS and CDR2 YFSETQ. CDR3 in DNA: TGCGCCAGCAGTCCAATGGGCTACAATGAGCAGTTCTTC. Translated: CASSPMGYNEQFF.

The CDR3 spells CASSSIHGGSGSNEQFF. As DNA, the CDR3 is TGTGCCAGCAGCTCGATCCATGGGGGTAGCGGGAGTAATGAGCAGTTCTTC. The V and J genes are TRBV5-4 and TRBJ2-1; the match to TRBD2 covers 9 bases. There are 17 residues in the CDR3. J gave up 7 bases and V 3 bases, and 14 bases lay outside the gene matches. In germline, CDR1 is SGHNT, CDR2 YYREEE (reference sequence).

The chain links TRBV19 to TRBJ2-7; TRBD2 matches at 8 bases. The germline V gene has CDR1 LNHDA and CDR2 SQIVND (reference sequence). V shed 5 bases and J 6 bases; nucleotides not matched to a gene: 9. The CDR3 extends over 14 amino acids. In DNA form, the CDR3 reads TGTGCCAGTAGTTTAGCGGGACCGTCTCCCGAGCAGTACTTC. Amino acid sequence: CASSLAGPSPEQYF. Based on the CDR3 plus reference TRBV19 and TRBJ2-7, the full variable domain is DGGITQSPKYLFRKEGQNVTLSCEQNLNHDAMYWYRQDPGQGLRLIYYSQIVNDFQKGDIAEGYSVSREKKESFPLTVTSAQKNPTAFYLCASSLAGPSPEQYFGPGTRLTVT.

The genes are TRBV21-1 and TRBJ2-5; the DNA was not used to check the table's D call, TRBD2. TRBV21-1 has pseudogene status. There are 16 residues in the CDR3. The DNA for the CDR3 is TGTGCCAGCAGGAAAAGGTGGAGGGATTTTCGAGAGACCCAGTACTTC. Protein sequence: CASRKRWRDFRETQYF.

The chain carries TRBV7-9 and TRBJ1-3; 8 nucleotides match TRBD1. The J segment lost 1 base and the V segment lost 4 bases, leaving 12 bases of the junction unmatched. CDR1 SEHNR and CDR2 FQNEAQ come from the germline V gene (reference sequence). CDR3 size: 18 residues. CDR3 DNA: TGTGCCAGCAGCTGGACCGGGACAGGACCCTTTTCTGGAAACACCATATATTTT. It codes for CASSWTGTGPFSGNTIYF. Combining the CDR3 with reference TRBV7-9 and TRBJ1-3 gives the whole variable domain DTGVSQNPRHKITKRGQNVTFRCDPISEHNRLYWYRQTLGQGPEFLTYFQNEAQLEKSRLLSDRFSAERPKGSFSTLEIQRTEQGDSAMYLCASSWTGTGPFSGNTIYFGEGSWLTVV.

The rearrangement links TRBV5-4 to TRBJ2-1, with 8 nucleotides matching TRBD1. CDR1 is SGHNT, CDR2 YYREEE, per germline (reference sequence). Trimming at V came to 0 bases and at J to 8 bases, leaving 1 base not matched to a gene. The CDR3 is 13 residues long. CDR3 sequence reads: CASSLDRGDEQFF. CDR3 coding DNA: TGTGCCAGCAGCTTGGACAGGGGGGATGAGCAGTTCTTC.

The chain uses TRBV7-7 and TRBJ1-4, with a weak D call TRBD1 (5 bases). Per the germline V gene, CDR1 is SSHAT and CDR2 is FNYEAQ (reference sequence). V lost 5 bases, J lost 2 bases, and 6 bases lay in between. CDR3 length: 13 residues. The CDR3 bases are TGTGCCAGCAGCCGGGGGACTAATGAAAAACTGTTTTTT. Amino acid sequence: CASSRGTNEKLFF.

The chain recombines TRBV7-8 with TRBJ2-7; 8 nucleotides line up with TRBD1. The CDR3 is 12 residues long. Germline CDR1 reads SGHVS; CDR2 reads FQNEAQ. V lost 5 bases, J lost 7 bases, and 4 bases stayed unmatched. CDR3 amino acids: CASSTRGQEQYF. CDR3 in DNA: TGTGCCAGCAGCACCAGGGGGCAGGAGCAGTACTTC.

This clone turned up a few times. V and J are TRBV11-2 and TRBJ1-2; D uncertain. V lost 8 bases and J 6 bases, leaving 13 bases between the germline ends. Germline V gene lookup returns CDR1 SGHAT and CDR2 FQNNGV. This CDR3 comprises 12 residues. CDR3 sequence reads: CASRRSPHGYTF. In DNA form, the CDR3 reads TGTGCCAGCCGCCGCTCCCCGCATGGCTACACCTTC.

The V call is TRBV18, the J call TRBJ1-2; 7 bases are a match to TRBD1. The CDR3 totals 14 residues. The V and J ends lost 5 bases and 2 bases, in that order; junction bases with no gene match: 5. Germline assignment: CDR1 KGHSH and CDR2 LQKENI. The CDR3 DNA reads TGTGCCAGCTCAGGGGACAGTCGAAACTATGGCTACACCTTC. Protein: CASSGDSRNYGYTF.

CDR3 protein: CASSVDRGRGLEQFF. As DNA, the CDR3 is TGTGCCAGCAGCGTAGATAGGGGGCGGGGTCTTGAGCAGTTCTTC. This chain uses TRBV9 with TRBJ2-1, with TRBD1 as a possible D gene (7 bases). The CDR3 extends over 15 amino acids. Germline lookup yields CDR1 SGDLS and CDR2 YYNGEE. Trimming pared 0 bases from V and 9 bases from J, leaving 16 bases between.